This T cell receptor beta chain appears in the sequencing data of a study of shared clonotypes between healthy human individuals. The assay was immunoSEQ multiplex PCR, and TCRdb's table has in-frame clones only and misses some. Found here are fewer than 550,000 clones, almost 80% of them singletons; the top ten hold about an eighth. CDR1 and CDR2 (germline): SGHTA, FQGTGA. CDR3 length equals 18 residues. The V and J ends lost 5 bases and 0 bases, in that order; junction bases with no gene match: 13. This sequence joins TRBV7-3 and TRBJ2-3, with TRBD2 matching over 8 bases. This TCR derives from a middle-aged woman in good health. Some clones in this sample may be carry-over from other donors' samples. Sequenced sample: PBMCs. CDR3 region: CASSRRIAGGTSTDTQYF. In DNA, the CDR3 is TGTGCCAGCAGCCGCCGAATCGCGGGAGGAACTAGCACAGATACGCAGTATTTT.